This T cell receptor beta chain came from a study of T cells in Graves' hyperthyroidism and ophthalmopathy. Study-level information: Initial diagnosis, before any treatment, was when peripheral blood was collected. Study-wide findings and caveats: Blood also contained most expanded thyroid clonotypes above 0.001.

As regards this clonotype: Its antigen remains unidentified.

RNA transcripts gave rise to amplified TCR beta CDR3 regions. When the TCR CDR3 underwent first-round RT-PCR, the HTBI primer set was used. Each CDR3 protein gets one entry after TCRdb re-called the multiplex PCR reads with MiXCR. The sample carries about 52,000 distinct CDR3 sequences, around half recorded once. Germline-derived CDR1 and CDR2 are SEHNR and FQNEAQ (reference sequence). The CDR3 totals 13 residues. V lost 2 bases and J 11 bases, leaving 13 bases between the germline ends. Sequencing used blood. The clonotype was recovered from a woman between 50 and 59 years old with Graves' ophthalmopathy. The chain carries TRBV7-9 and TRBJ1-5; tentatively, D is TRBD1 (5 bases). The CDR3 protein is CASSLRQSETQHF. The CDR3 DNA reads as TGTGCCAGCAGCTTACGACAGTCGGAGACCCAGCATTTT.